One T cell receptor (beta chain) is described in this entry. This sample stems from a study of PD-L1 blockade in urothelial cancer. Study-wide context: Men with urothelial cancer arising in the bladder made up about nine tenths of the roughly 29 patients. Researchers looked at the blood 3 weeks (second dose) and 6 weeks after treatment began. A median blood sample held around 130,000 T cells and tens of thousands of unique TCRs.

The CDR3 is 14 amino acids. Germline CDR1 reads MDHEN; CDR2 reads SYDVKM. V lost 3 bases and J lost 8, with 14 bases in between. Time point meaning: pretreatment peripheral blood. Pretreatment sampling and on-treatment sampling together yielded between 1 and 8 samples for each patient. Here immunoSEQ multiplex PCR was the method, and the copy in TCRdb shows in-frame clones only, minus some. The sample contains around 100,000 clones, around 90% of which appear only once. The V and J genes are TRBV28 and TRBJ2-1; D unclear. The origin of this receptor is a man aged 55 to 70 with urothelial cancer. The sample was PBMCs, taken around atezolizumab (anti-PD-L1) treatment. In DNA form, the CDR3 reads TGTGCCAGCAGTTTGCCCCAGCGTCGGCATGAGCAGTTCTTC. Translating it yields CASSLPQRRHEQFF. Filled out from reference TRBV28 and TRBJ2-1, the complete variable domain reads DVKVTQSSRYLVKRTGEKVFLECVQDMDHENMFWYRQDPGLGLRLIYFSYDVKMKEKGDIPEGYSVSREKKERFSLILESASTNQTSMYLCASSLPQRRHEQFFGPGTRLTVL.